These 10 T cell receptor beta chains originate from one sample sequenced in a study of blood T cell repertoires in COVID-19. Generated by immunoSEQ multiplex PCR, the TCRdb table keeps only in-frame clones and is missing some. The table lists some 78,000 clones, approximately 89% of them singletons. The sequenced material came from peripheral blood. These receptors all come from a man aged 50-59 years with active or convalescent COVID-19.

This chain connects TRBV7-6 to TRBJ2-3, with TRBD1 matching 12 bases. Trimming at V came to 5 bases and at J to 8 bases, leaving 8 bases not matched to a gene. The CDR3 is 15 residues long. The germline gives CDR1 SGHVS, CDR2 FNYEAQ. DNA of the CDR3: TGTGCCAGCAGCCCCGGGACAGGGGGCTTCGGTACGCAGTATTTT. Translating it yields CASSPGTGGFGTQYF.

The gene calls are TRBV7-9 and TRBJ1-1, with D possibly being TRBD1 (5 bases). CDR1 is SEHNR, CDR2 FQNEAQ, per germline (reference sequence). CDR3 length equals 14 residues. Trimming cost V 0 bases and J 4 bases, with 9 bases left between them. CDR3 coding DNA: TGTGCCAGCAGCTTAGCCTTGGGGGGCACTGAAGCTTTCTTT. It encodes CASSLALGGTEAFF.

The V and J genes are TRBV7-8 and TRBJ1-1; D may be TRBD1 (5 bases). The CDR3 contains 14 residues. Looked up from germline, CDR1 is SGHVS and CDR2 is FQNEAQ. Trimming cost V 5 bases and J 0 bases, with 10 bases left between them. The CDR3 DNA reads TGTGCCAGCAGCGGCAGGGCTATGAACACTGAAGCTTTCTTT. Translated, it gives CASSGRAMNTEAFF.

The chain has TRBV19 and TRBJ1-2; D perhaps matches TRBD1 (6 bases). Germline CDR1 and CDR2: LNHDA and SQIVND (reference sequence). This CDR3 spans 13 amino acids. Trimming took 3 bases from V and 3 from J, leaving 8 bases between them. The CDR3 nucleotides are TGTGCCAGTAGTATTTCAGGGGACTATGGCTACACCTTC. This translates into CASSISGDYGYTF.

This clone was seen ten or more times. The chain employs TRBV7-9 and TRBJ2-5, with a weak D call TRBD1 (5 bases). The CDR3 runs to 14 residues. Germline V CDR1 and CDR2: SEHNR, FQNEAQ (reference sequence). V lost 5 bases, J lost 0 bases, and 10 bases lay in between. CDR3 sequence reads: CASSQGRDQETQYF. The CDR3 DNA reads TGTGCCAGCAGCCAAGGCAGGGACCAAGAGACCCAGTACTTC.

The chain links TRBV10-2 to TRBJ2-5; no clear D gene. V was shortened by 7 bases and J by 5 bases, with 11 bases between the two germline ends. The CDR3 sequence is 12 residues long. Per germline, CDR1 WSHSY and CDR2 SAAADI. The CDR3 sequence is CASTISGETQYF. CDR3 nucleotides: TGCGCCAGCACCATCTCCGGGGAGACCCAGTACTTC.

The V gene is TRBV7-8, the J gene TRBJ1-2; 8 bases align to TRBD1. The CDR3 is 13 residues long. Germline loops: CDR1 SGHVS, CDR2 FQNEAQ. With V trimmed by 4 bases and J by 7 bases, 5 bases remained unmatched. As DNA, the CDR3 is TGTGCCAGCAGCTCCCAGGACAGGGCTGGCTACACCTTC. Translating it yields CASSSQDRAGYTF. Full variable domain (outside the CDR3, taken from reference TRBV7-8 and TRBJ1-2): GAGVSQSPRYKVAKRGQDVALRCDPISGHVSLFWYQQALGQGPEFLTYFQNEAQLDKSGLPSDRFFAERPEGSVSTLKIQRTQQEDSAVYLCASSSQDRAGYTFGSGTRLTVV.

The V call is TRBV15, the J call TRBJ1-3; D is unclear. With 5 bases removed from V and 0 bases from J, the gap between germline ends came to 11 bases. CDR1 is LNHNV, CDR2 YYDKDF, per germline (reference sequence). CDR3 length equals 15 residues. The CDR3 nucleotides are TGTGCCACCAGCGAAGCTGCGAACTCTGGAAACACCATATATTTT. This encodes CATSEAANSGNTIYF. The entire variable domain, with the rest obtained from reference TRBV15 and TRBJ1-3, is as follows: DAMVIQNPRYQVTQFGKPVTLSCSQTLNHNVMYWYQQKSSQAPKLLFHYYDKDFNNEADTPDNFQSRRPNTSFCFLDIRSPGLGDTAMYLCATSEAANSGNTIYFGEGSWLTVV.

The chain combines TRBV5-1 with TRBJ2-6; 9 bases are shared with TRBD1. CDR1 and CDR2 from the germline V gene are SGHRS and YFSETQ. The CDR3 has 18 amino acids. V gave up 4 bases and J gave up 0 bases; unmatched junction bases: 8. The CDR3 reads CASSTRTGASSGANVLTF. In DNA, the CDR3 is TGCGCCAGCAGCACCCGGACAGGGGCGAGCTCTGGGGCCAACGTCCTGACTTTC.

The gene calls are TRBV28 and TRBJ1-1; 8 positions agree with TRBD1. Germline V gene data show CDR1 as MDHEN and CDR2 as SYDVKM. The CDR3 is 12 amino acids. V shed 7 bases and J 5 bases; nucleotides not matched to a gene: 3. CDR3: CASKTGGTEAFF. The CDR3 DNA reads as TGTGCCAGCAAAACAGGGGGAACTGAAGCTTTCTTT.